This note documents a single T cell receptor beta chain sequence. The data are from a study of blood T cell repertoires in COVID-19. Whole-study context: Donors in the United States, Italy and Spain gave samples during acute or convalescent COVID-19. T cells, B-cell-depleted T cells, or PBMCs provided the cDNA or gDNA that served as material.

The assay was immunoSEQ multiplex PCR, and TCRdb's table has in-frame clones only and misses some. In the table there are roughly 250,000 clones, 80% to 90% of which are singletons. The germline V gene has CDR1 MDHEN and CDR2 SYDVKM. V was trimmed by 3 bases and J by 2 bases, leaving 11 bases between them. CDR3 length: 15 amino acids. Enrolled through a virtual design, the participants were between 18 and 89 years of age and came from about two dozen US areas. Participant-given clinical history determined each cohort assignment. This receptor was obtained from a middle-aged woman who had been exposed to COVID-19. The chain uses TRBV28 and TRBJ2-1; no clear D gene. Sequencing input: PBMCs or T cells enriched from blood (not recorded which). The CDR3 here is CASSLPVTTYNEQFF. The CDR3 bases are TGTGCCAGCAGTTTGCCGGTAACCACCTACAATGAGCAGTTCTTC. The entire variable domain, with the rest obtained from reference TRBV28 and TRBJ2-1, is as follows: DVKVTQSSRYLVKRTGEKVFLECVQDMDHENMFWYRQDPGLGLRLIYFSYDVKMKEKGDIPEGYSVSREKKERFSLILESASTNQTSMYLCASSLPVTTYNEQFFGPGTRLTVL.